This TCR beta chain comes out of a study of cytomegalovirus exposure and HLA in healthy donors. The overall study: The use of the same platform for the 120 or so validation repertoires and the roughly 630 first-cohort repertoires was reported by a later analysis. Study-level results: Within the 130 or so validation repertoires, first-cohort TCR clusters tended to co-occur, according to a later analysis.

Using immunoSEQ multiplex PCR, the repertoire was profiled, and TCRdb retains in-frame clones only, with some absent. There are 150,000 to 200,000 clones in the sample; about 82% occur only once, and more than 1.1% lies in the top ten. The CDR3 is 17 residues long. Germline V gene data show CDR1 as MGHRA and CDR2 as YSYEKL. V was clipped by 1 base and J by 0 bases, with 15 bases between them. Worth noting for this clone: Its antigen is currently unknown.

Separate from the roughly 700-subject first cohort was the roughly 130-subject validation cohort, to which the donors belonged. Sequencing used PBMCs. This sequence originates from a woman aged 18 to 35 in good health and CMV-seronegative. V usage is TRBV4-1 and J usage is TRBJ1-2; possible D gene TRBD1, 6 bases. The CDR3 loop is CASSQVETGPTNYGYTF. CDR3 nucleotide sequence: TGCGCCAGCAGCCAAGTGGAGACAGGCCCGACTAACTATGGCTACACCTTC.